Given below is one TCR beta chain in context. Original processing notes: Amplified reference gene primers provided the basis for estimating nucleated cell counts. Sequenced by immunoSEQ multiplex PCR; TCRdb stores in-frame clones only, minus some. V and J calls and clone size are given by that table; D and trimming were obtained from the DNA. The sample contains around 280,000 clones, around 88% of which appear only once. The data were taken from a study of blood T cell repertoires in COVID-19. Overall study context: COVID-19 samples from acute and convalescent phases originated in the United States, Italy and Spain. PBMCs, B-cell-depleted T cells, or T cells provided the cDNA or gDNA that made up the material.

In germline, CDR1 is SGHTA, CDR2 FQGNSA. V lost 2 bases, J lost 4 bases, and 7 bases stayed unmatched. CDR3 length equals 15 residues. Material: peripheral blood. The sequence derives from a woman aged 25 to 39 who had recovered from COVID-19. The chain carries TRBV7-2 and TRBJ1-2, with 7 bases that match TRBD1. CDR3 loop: CASSLLQGFVYGYTF. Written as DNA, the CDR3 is TGTGCCAGCAGCTTACTACAGGGGTTTGTCTATGGCTACACCTTC.